Below are 9 T cell receptor beta chains sequenced from a single sample in a study of blood T cell repertoires in COVID-19. The method was immunoSEQ multiplex PCR; TCRdb's version includes in-frame clones alone and lacks a portion of them. The sample lists about 100,000 clones; about 90% were seen once. Sequenced material: peripheral blood. The origin of the receptors is a human donor in a cohort sampled during active COVID-19.

The chain combines TRBV2 with TRBJ1-6, with D hard to call. Trimming removed 4 bases from V and 10 bases from J, with 14 bases in between. The CDR3 length is 14 residues. Germline assignment: CDR1 SNHLY and CDR2 FYNNEI. The CDR3 is CASSGAGFESPLHF. The CDR3 DNA reads as TGTGCCAGCAGTGGGGCAGGCTTTGAGTCACCCCTCCACTTT.

The genes are TRBV6-2 or TRBV6-3 and TRBJ2-2, with D unresolved. There are 13 residues in the CDR3. V was pared by 6 bases and J by 2 bases, with 7 bases between. The germline gives CDR1 MNHEY, CDR2 SVGEGT. Written as DNA, the CDR3 is TGTGCCAGCAGCCATCCAAACACCGGGGAGCTGTTTTTT. It codes for CASSHPNTGELFF.

This clone was detected only a few times. The genes are TRBV5-1 and TRBJ2-5; 9 bases match TRBD2. Germline CDR1 is SGHRS and CDR2 is YFSETQ. CDR3 length equals 16 residues. The V and J ends lost 2 bases and 5 bases, in that order; junction bases with no gene match: 10. The CDR3 loop is CASSLDQREAGETQYF. CDR3 DNA: TGCGCCAGCAGCTTAGACCAGCGGGAGGCAGGGGAGACCCAGTACTTC.

The rearrangement links TRBV15 to TRBJ2-7, with D perhaps TRBD1 (6 bases). CDR1 LNHNV and CDR2 YYDKDF come from the germline V gene (reference sequence). The CDR3 is 10 amino acids. Trimming pared 8 bases from V and 4 bases from J, leaving 6 bases between. The CDR3 coding sequence is TGTGCCACCCAGGGGTACGAGCAGTACTTC. Its protein product is CATQGYEQYF.

This chain uses TRBV18 with TRBJ2-1; 9 nucleotides match TRBD1. This CDR3 comprises 20 residues. J gave up 2 bases and V 2 bases, and 16 bases lay outside the gene matches. The germline CDR1 and CDR2 sequences are KGHSH and LQKENI. The CDR3 here is CASSPTGQGAQSSAYNEQFF. The CDR3 DNA reads TGTGCCAGCTCACCAACGGGACAGGGAGCCCAATCTTCCGCCTACAATGAGCAGTTCTTC. The full variable domain, with the rest looked up from reference TRBV18 and TRBJ2-1, is NAGVMQNPRHLVRRRGQEARLRCSPMKGHSHVYWYRQLPEEGLKFMVYLQKENIIDESGMPKERFSAEFPKEGPSILRIQQVVRGDSAAYFCASSPTGQGAQSSAYNEQFFGPGTRLTVL.

This rearrangement joins TRBV18 to TRBJ2-1; 7 bases map to TRBD2. Germline V lookup: CDR1 KGHSH, CDR2 LQKENI. The CDR3 is 15 residues long. V dropped 3 bases and J dropped 9; count of bases not matched to a gene: 11. The CDR3 sequence: CASSPGTGGLGEQFF. The CDR3 DNA reads TGTGCCAGCTCACCGGGGACGGGGGGTCTCGGTGAGCAGTTCTTC.

The chain recombines TRBV6-5 with TRBJ2-1, with TRBD2 matching 10 bases. V lost 6 bases and J lost 3; bases outside the gene matches: 2. The CDR3 loop spans 14 amino acids. In germline, CDR1 is MNHEY, CDR2 SVGAGI. The CDR3 bases are TGTGCCAGCAGCCGGACTAGCGGCTACAATGAGCAGTTCTTC. This codes for CASSRTSGYNEQFF.

This clone occurred once. V is TRBV3-1 (or the pseudogene TRBV3-2) and J is TRBJ2-7; TRBD1 might be the D (6 bases). Between the trimmed V and J ends, which lost 3 bases and 3 bases, there was a span of 12 bases. There are 14 residues in the CDR3. Germline lookup yields CDR1 LGHDT and CDR2 YNNKEL (reference sequence). CDR3 bases: TGTGCCAGCAGCCACGAAACACAGGGCTACGAGCAGTACTTC. Translated: CASSHETQGYEQYF.

The chain links TRBV2 to TRBJ1-1, with a weak D call TRBD1 (5 bases). This CDR3 has 14 amino acids. V dropped 8 bases and J dropped 1 base, with 14 bases sitting between them. Germline assignment: CDR1 SNHLY and CDR2 FYNNEI. CDR3 sequence: CASSLAGPNTEAFF. The CDR3 DNA sequence: TGTGCCAGCTCGCTCGCAGGGCCGAACACTGAAGCTTTCTTT.